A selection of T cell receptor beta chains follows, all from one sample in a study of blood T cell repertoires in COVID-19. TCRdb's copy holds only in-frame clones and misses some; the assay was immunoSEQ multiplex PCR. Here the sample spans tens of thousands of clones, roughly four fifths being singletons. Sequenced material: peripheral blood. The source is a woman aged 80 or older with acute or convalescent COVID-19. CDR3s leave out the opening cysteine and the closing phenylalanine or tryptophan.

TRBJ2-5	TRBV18	ASSPRTGQETQY
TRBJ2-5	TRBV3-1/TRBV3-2	ASSQDRATLRGETQY
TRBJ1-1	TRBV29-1	SVVQGAEAF
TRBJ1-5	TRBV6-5	ASSTGTGNQPQH
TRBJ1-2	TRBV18	ASSPYRGDYGYT
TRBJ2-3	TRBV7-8	ASARGESTDTQY
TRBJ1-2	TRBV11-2	ASSSTMDRVEGYT
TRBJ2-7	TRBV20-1	SASASGSGVYEQY
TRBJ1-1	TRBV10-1	ASQKDILNTEAF
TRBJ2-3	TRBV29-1	SGQKPTDTQY
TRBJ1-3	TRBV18	ASSVPTDGNTIY
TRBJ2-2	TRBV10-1	ASSPDRGWANTGELF
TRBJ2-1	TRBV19	ASSSHSRVPLADNEQF
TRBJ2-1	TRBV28	ASSFDGTRGEQF
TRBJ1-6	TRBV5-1	ASSSGGTGLSSLH